A single sample gave rise to the 24 T cell receptor beta chains below, sequenced in a study of blood T cell repertoires in COVID-19. The table came from immunoSEQ multiplex PCR; TCRdb's copy has only in-frame clones and leaves some out. This table has hundreds of thousands of clones, nearly 90% appearing once. Sequences were obtained from PBMCs or T cells enriched from blood (not recorded which). The receptors were sampled from a man aged 25 to 40 who had been exposed to COVID-19.

The rearrangement joins TRBV4-1 to TRBJ2-1, with D possibly matching TRBD2 (6 bases). With 1 base removed from V and 6 bases from J, the gap between germline ends came to 16 bases. The CDR3 covers 16 residues. Germline V gene lookup returns CDR1 MGHRA and CDR2 YSYEKL. CDR3 residues: CASSQVTRWRGNEQFF. DNA for the CDR3: TGCGCCAGCAGCCAAGTAACGCGGTGGAGGGGCAATGAGCAGTTCTTC.

The chain has TRBV2 and TRBJ2-2; 10 bases match TRBD2. This CDR3 is 14 amino acids long. J gave up 5 bases and V 8 bases, and 5 bases lay outside the gene matches. Looked up from germline, CDR1 is SNHLY and CDR2 is FYNNEI. The CDR3 DNA follows: TGTGCCAGCGGGGTACTAGCGGGGACCGGGGAGCTGTTTTTT. Translation gives CASGVLAGTGELFF.

The gene calls are TRBV27 and TRBJ2-7; no firm D call. The length of the CDR3 is 15 residues. CDR1 is MNHEY, CDR2 SMNVEV, per germline (reference sequence). V lost 4 bases, J lost 1 base, and 14 bases lay in between. The CDR3, as DNA: TGTGCCAGCAGTTCGCACGTCACGGGTTCCTACGAGCAGTACTTC. It codes for CASSSHVTGSYEQYF.

This clone appeared once. The rearrangement uses TRBV4-1 and TRBJ1-2; D unclear. Germline V CDR1 and CDR2: MGHRA, YSYEKL. Trimming took 8 bases from V and 0 from J, leaving 13 bases between them. The CDR3 is 14 residues long. As DNA, the CDR3 is TGCGCCAGCTCCACCGTCTCGGCTAACTATGGCTACACCTTC. This sequence encodes CASSTVSANYGYTF.

The chain recombines TRBV15 with TRBJ2-5, with TRBD1 identical over 7 bases. V lost 3 bases and J lost 3; bases outside the gene matches: 7. Germline V gene data show CDR1 as LNHNV and CDR2 as YYDKDF (reference sequence). This CDR3 region has 15 residues. In DNA form, the CDR3 reads TGTGCCACCAGCAGGGCCGGGACAGTAAAAGAGACCCAGTACTTC. Translated: CATSRAGTVKETQYF. The variable domain in full, with the rest retrieved from reference TRBV15 and TRBJ2-5, is DAMVIQNPRYQVTQFGKPVTLSCSQTLNHNVMYWYQQKSSQAPKLLFHYYDKDFNNEADTPDNFQSRRPNTSFCFLDIRSPGLGDTAMYLCATSRAGTVKETQYFGPGTRLLVL.

The chain carries TRBV19 and TRBJ2-7, with TRBD1 matching over 7 bases. The J segment lost 2 bases and the V segment lost 5 bases, leaving 12 bases of the junction unmatched. The germline V gene has CDR1 LNHDA and CDR2 SQIVND (reference sequence). This CDR3 contains 16 residues. This chain's CDR3 is CASSDARQGRAYEQYF. CDR3 in DNA: TGTGCCAGTAGTGACGCTCGACAGGGAAGGGCCTACGAGCAGTACTTC.

The rearrangement links TRBV4-3 to TRBJ2-3; TRBD2 matches at 9 bases. In germline, CDR1 is LGHNA, CDR2 YSLEER. CDR3 length: 17 residues. V lost 0 bases and J lost 2; bases outside the gene matches: 6. This chain's CDR3 is CASSQERAGGPTDTQYF. Here the CDR3 DNA reads TGCGCCAGCAGCCAAGAGCGAGCGGGGGGTCCCACAGATACGCAGTATTTT.

This rearrangement joins TRBV10-3 to TRBJ2-7; D is possibly TRBD1 (5 bases). Looked up from germline, CDR1 is ENHRY and CDR2 is SYGVKD. V lost 2 bases and J lost 2, with 10 bases in between. The CDR3 has 14 residues. The CDR3 is CAISEEVRAYEQYF. The CDR3 region has the DNA TGTGCCATCAGTGAGGAGGTCAGGGCCTACGAGCAGTACTTC.

J is TRBJ1-6 and V is TRBV5-1; TRBD1 aligns across 8 bases. After removal of 2 bases from V and 9 bases from J, the junction contained 7 bases not matched to a gene. This CDR3 has 15 residues. Germline V gene data show CDR1 as SGHRS and CDR2 as YFSETQ. The CDR3 region has the DNA TGCGCCAGCAGCTTAGAGCGGGACAGGATTTCACCCCTCCACTTT. Encoded protein: CASSLERDRISPLHF.

V is TRBV19 and J is TRBJ2-7; tentatively, D is TRBD1 (6 bases). The germline V gene encodes CDR1 LNHDA and CDR2 SQIVND (reference sequence). Between the trimmed V and J ends, which lost 5 bases and 5 bases, there was a span of 16 bases. CDR3 length: 14 residues. The CDR3 sequence: CASSSRGSTHEQYF. The CDR3 DNA sequence: TGTGCCAGTAGTTCAAGGGGGTCCACCCACGAGCAGTACTTC. The full variable domain, completed using reference TRBV19 and TRBJ2-7, is DGGITQSPKYLFRKEGQNVTLSCEQNLNHDAMYWYRQDPGQGLRLIYYSQIVNDFQKGDIAEGYSVSREKKESFPLTVTSAQKNPTAFYLCASSSRGSTHEQYFGPGTRLTVT.

The chain couples TRBV29-1 to TRBJ2-1; D is perhaps TRBD1 (6 bases). Germline CDR1 SQVTM, CDR2 ANQGSEA. This CDR3 is built from 14 residues. V dropped 7 bases and J dropped 5 bases, with 18 bases sitting between them. The CDR3 reads CSAEGQGYHNEQFF. Written as DNA, the CDR3 is TGCAGCGCTGAGGGACAAGGCTACCACAATGAGCAGTTCTTC.

This clone was counted only a few times. The chain links TRBV2 to TRBJ2-3; D gene unclear. The CDR3 covers 10 residues. Trimming pared 4 bases from V and 8 bases from J, leaving 4 bases between. Germline V lookup: CDR1 SNHLY, CDR2 FYNNEI. CDR3 amino acids: CASSVVTQYF. CDR3 nucleotides: TGTGCCAGCAGTGTAGTTACGCAGTATTTT.

The V gene is TRBV4-1, the J gene TRBJ2-3, with D maybe TRBD2 (5 bases). Germline V CDR1 and CDR2: MGHRA, YSYEKL. The V and J ends lost 2 bases and 1 base respectively, with 13 bases between them. The CDR3 is 16 amino acids. CDR3 amino acids: CASSQIAREGTDTQYF. The CDR3 nucleotides are TGCGCCAGCAGCCAAATCGCCCGGGAAGGCACAGATACGCAGTATTTT.

V gene TRBV6-5 combines with J gene TRBJ1-2, with 7 bases aligning to TRBD1. Germline V gives CDR1 MNHEY, CDR2 SVGAGI. CDR3 size: 13 residues. The V and J ends lost 6 bases and 6 bases, in that order; junction bases with no gene match: 7. CDR3 sequence (DNA): TGTGCCAGCAGCAACCGACAGGGCGATGGCTACACCTTC. Protein product: CASSNRQGDGYTF.

Here the CDR3 DNA reads TGTGCCAGCAGCGCTAGACAGGGTGTACGTAATTCACCCCTCCACTTT. Translating gives CASSARQGVRNSPLHF. J is TRBJ1-6 and V is TRBV7-9, with 7 bases that match TRBD1. V dropped 5 bases and J dropped 6; count of bases not matched to a gene: 10. CDR1 is SEHNR, CDR2 FQNEAQ, per germline (reference sequence). CDR3 length equals 16 residues.

The rearrangement links TRBV5-1 to TRBJ2-1, with TRBD1 as a possible D gene (6 bases). Germline V gene data show CDR1 as SGHRS and CDR2 as YFSETQ. This CDR3 region has 12 residues. Trimming left V 5 bases short and J 7 bases short, with 10 bases between. The DNA of the CDR3 is TGCGCCAGCAGGCTAACAGGGAATGAGCAGTTCTTC. Protein sequence: CASRLTGNEQFF.

The V and J genes are TRBV9 and TRBJ1-3; 9 bases agree with TRBD1. The CDR3 spans 15 residues. Trimming cost V 1 base and J 4 bases; bases outside gene matches: 3. Germline CDR1 SGDLS, CDR2 YYNGEE. The CDR3 sequence is CASSVSGTGGNTIYF. CDR3 in DNA: TGTGCCAGCAGCGTATCCGGGACAGGGGGAAACACCATATATTTT.

The genes are TRBV4-3 and TRBJ1-5, with 7 bases aligning to TRBD1. The CDR3 covers 15 residues. V dropped 4 bases and J dropped 3; count of bases not matched to a gene: 6. CDR1 LGHNA and CDR2 YSLEER come from the germline V gene. The CDR3 loop reads CASSLGRGLNQPQHF. The CDR3 region has the DNA TGCGCCAGCAGCCTAGGAAGGGGGCTCAATCAGCCCCAGCATTTT.

The V gene is TRBV13, the J gene TRBJ2-5; TRBD1 might be the D (6 bases). The germline CDR1 and CDR2 sequences are PRHDT and FYEKMQ (reference sequence). The CDR3 consists of 16 residues. V lost 1 base to trimming and J lost 4 bases, with 16 bases between them. The CDR3 protein is CASSLVSQGYGETQYF. The CDR3 DNA reads TGTGCCAGCAGCTTAGTCAGCCAGGGGTACGGAGAGACCCAGTACTTC.

V is TRBV27 and J is TRBJ1-1; 7 bases agree with TRBD1. The CDR3 is made up of 14 amino acids. Germline V gene sequence: CDR1 MNHEY, CDR2 SMNVEV (reference sequence). The V and J ends lost 5 bases and 4 bases, in that order; junction bases with no gene match: 7. CDR3 DNA: TGTGCCAGCAGTGCGACAGGGATTCGCACTGAAGCTTTCTTT. The encoded protein is CASSATGIRTEAFF.

The V call is TRBV12-3 or TRBV12-4, the J call TRBJ2-3, with D hard to call. V shed 5 bases and J shed 2 bases, with 5 bases lying between them. CDR3 size: 12 residues. The CDR3: CASSQFTDTQYF. The CDR3 DNA sequence: TGTGCCAGCAGTCAATTCACAGATACGCAGTATTTT.

V gene TRBV15 combines with J gene TRBJ2-3, with TRBD1 matching 9 bases. The CDR3 length is 16 residues. The V segment lost 0 bases and the J segment 5 bases; nucleotides outside the gene matches: 6. Germline values: CDR1 LNHNV, CDR2 YYDKDF (reference sequence). This chain's CDR3 is CATSRDRDRVVDTQYF. The CDR3 region has the DNA TGTGCCACCAGCAGAGACCGGGACAGGGTTGTAGATACGCAGTATTTT. Full variable domain (outside the CDR3, taken from reference TRBV15 and TRBJ2-3): DAMVIQNPRYQVTQFGKPVTLSCSQTLNHNVMYWYQQKSSQAPKLLFHYYDKDFNNEADTPDNFQSRRPNTSFCFLDIRSPGLGDTAMYLCATSRDRDRVVDTQYFGPGTRLTVL.

The chain couples TRBV7-9 to TRBJ1-2, with D tentatively TRBD1 (5 bases). CDR3 size: 16 residues. V was cut by 10 bases and J by 1 base, with 22 bases left in between. Germline V gives CDR1 SEHNR, CDR2 FQNEAQ (reference sequence). The CDR3 DNA reads TGTGCCACTCGGGGGGGAGACGCCTCCGATAACTATGGCTACACCTTC. Its protein is CATRGGDASDNYGYTF.

Comments on this clone: Other DNA sequences from this sample encode an identical CDR3 as well. The chain carries TRBV5-1 and TRBJ1-1; 7 bases fit TRBD1. Germline CDR1 is SGHRS and CDR2 is YFSETQ. The CDR3 length is 15 residues. J gave up 1 base and V 2 bases, and 5 bases lay outside the gene matches. The chain's CDR3 is CASSLRTGTNTEAFF. CDR3 sequence (DNA): TGCGCCAGCAGCTTAAGGACAGGCACGAACACTGAAGCTTTCTTT.